The entry below gives a single TCR beta chain sequence along with its context. This entry comes from a study of T cell clones after liver transplantation. The V end lost 3 bases, the J end lost 1 base, and 7 bases lay between the germline ends. The germline gives CDR1 MGHDK, CDR2 SYGVNS. This CDR3 contains 14 residues. The data were produced by immunoSEQ multiplex PCR, yet TCRdb's version contains in-frame clones alone and is incomplete. The sample holds under 85,000 clones, 80% seen once. The origin of this receptor is a human patient who received a liver transplant. The graft donor may have contributed some T cells. Sequenced material: CD4+ T cells from blood, taken 12 months after liver transplant. J is TRBJ1-3 and V is TRBV25-1; maybe TRBD1 (6 bases). Here the CDR3 reads CASSEGASGNTIYF. The CDR3, as DNA: TGTGCCAGCAGTGAGGGGGCTTCTGGAAACACCATATATTTT.